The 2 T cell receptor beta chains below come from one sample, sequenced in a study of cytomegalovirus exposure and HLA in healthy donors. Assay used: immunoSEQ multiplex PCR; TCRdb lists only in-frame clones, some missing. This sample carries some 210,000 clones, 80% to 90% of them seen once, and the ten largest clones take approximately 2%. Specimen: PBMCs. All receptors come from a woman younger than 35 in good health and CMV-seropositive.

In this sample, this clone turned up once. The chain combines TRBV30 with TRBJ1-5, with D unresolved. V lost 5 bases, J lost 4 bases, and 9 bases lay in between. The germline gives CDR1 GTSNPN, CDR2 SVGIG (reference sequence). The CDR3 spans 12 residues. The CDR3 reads CAWGLGNQPQHF. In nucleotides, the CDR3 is TGTGCCTGGGGACTGGGGAATCAGCCCCAGCATTTT.

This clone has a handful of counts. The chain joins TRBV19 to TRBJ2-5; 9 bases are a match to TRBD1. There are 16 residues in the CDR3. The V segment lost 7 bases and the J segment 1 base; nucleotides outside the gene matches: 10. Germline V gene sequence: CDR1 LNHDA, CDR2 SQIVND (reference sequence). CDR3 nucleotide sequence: TGTGCCAGTAAAAACAGGGGGCGGGAGTTCCAAGAGACCCAGTACTTC. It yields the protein CASKNRGREFQETQYF. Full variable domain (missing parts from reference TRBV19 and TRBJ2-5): DGGITQSPKYLFRKEGQNVTLSCEQNLNHDAMYWYRQDPGQGLRLIYYSQIVNDFQKGDIAEGYSVSREKKESFPLTVTSAQKNPTAFYLCASKNRGREFQETQYFGPGTRLLVL.